A single sample is the source of the 28 T cell receptor beta chains below, sequenced in a study of regulatory T cells in long-lasting Graves disease (TCRdb year 2021). The time point label on this specimen signifies: newly diagnosed GD, antithyroid drugs for less than 3 months. For both TCR sequencing and RNA sequencing, RNA was extracted from PBMCs in TRIzol. Receptor amplification or capture employed multiplex PCR. The sequencing machine was an Illumina HiSeq 4000. CDR3 regions were amplified by Arm-PCR with iRepertoire HTBI primers to construct TCR beta libraries. The public sequencing data were trimmed at Q25 with fastp and processed into clonotypes with MiXCR by TCRdb, which kept only in-frame beta chains. One record per CDR3 amino acid sequence lists the most common genes and DNA. The sample yields roughly 350,000 distinct CDR3 sequences; roughly 17% were counted once. The ten largest clones capture 25% to 30% of the sample.

This same sample was also taken into another study, of T cells in Graves' hyperthyroidism and ophthalmopathy.

Source: peripheral blood mononuclear cells (PBMCs), taken at new diagnosis, from a patient treated with antithyroid drugs. The receptors shown here come from a middle-aged man with Graves disease. Donor details come from another sample of the same person, matched by shared clones.

The V gene is TRBV5-5, the J gene TRBJ2-7; weak D call: TRBD1 (6 bases). The CDR3 length is 14 residues. V gave up 4 bases and J gave up 6 bases, with 17 bases separating them. Germline CDR1 SGHKS, CDR2 YYEKEE (reference sequence). CDR3 residues: CASSPYNRVGEQYF. The CDR3 region has the DNA TGTGCCAGCAGCCCGTATAACAGGGTCGGCGAGCAGTACTTC.

The sample holds many counts of this clonotype. The chain uses TRBV12-3 or TRBV12-4 and TRBJ1-6; D possibly corresponds to TRBD1 (5 bases). Trimming took 4 bases from V and 11 from J, leaving 12 bases between them. The CDR3 extends over 13 amino acids. The CDR3 loop is CASSSAGIPPLHF. CDR3 DNA sequence: TGTGCCAGCAGTTCTGCAGGGATCCCACCCCTCCACTTT.

The table lists this clonotype with many counts. The chain combines TRBV12-3 or TRBV12-4 with TRBJ1-4; D is undetermined. There are 14 residues in the CDR3. Trimming removed 3 bases from V and 5 bases from J, with 10 bases in between. CDR3 protein: CASSFQRRNEKLFF. The DNA for the CDR3 is TGTGCCAGCAGTTTCCAACGTCGGAATGAAAAACTGTTTTTT.

This clonotype occurred many times. CDR3 nucleotide sequence: TGTGCCTGGACCCTCTCCGGGACAGGGCGCTTGGCGCAGTACTTC. It codes for CAWTLSGTGRLAQYF. The rearrangement links TRBV30 to TRBJ2-7; 9 bases map to TRBD1. Germline CDR1 GTSNPN, CDR2 SVGIG (reference sequence). CDR3 length: 15 residues. V lost 4 bases, J lost 9 bases, and 16 bases stayed unmatched. Variable domain in full (rest from reference TRBV30 and TRBJ2-7): SQTIHQWPATLVQPVGSPLSLECTVEGTSNPNLYWYRQAAGRGLQLLFYSVGIGQISSEVPQNLSASRPQDRQFILSSKKLLLSDSGFYLCAWTLSGTGRLAQYFGPGTRLTVT.

Notes on this clonotype: A much larger clone is a single base away; this may be a read error. The CDR3: CATGDLGFGANVPTF. The CDR3 nucleotides are TGTGCCACGGGAGACTTGGGGTTTGGGGCCAACGTCCCGACTTTC. This chain connects TRBV10-3 to TRBJ2-6; possible D gene TRBD2, 6 bases. The V gene's germline CDR1 is ENHRY and CDR2 SYGVKD. The CDR3 is made up of 15 amino acids.

This clonotype has ten or more counts. The chain links TRBV5-1 to TRBJ2-1; tentatively, D is TRBD1 or TRBD2 (6 bases each). Germline CDR1 SGHRS, CDR2 YFSETQ. This CDR3 comprises 14 residues. The V end was cut by 4 bases, the J end by 6 bases, with 14 bases between. DNA of the CDR3: TGCGCCAGCAGCCCAGCCCGGGGGCGCAATGAGCAGTTCTTC. This codes for CASSPARGRNEQFF. Complete variable domain (other parts from reference TRBV5-1 and TRBJ2-1): KAGVTQTPRYLIKTRGQQVTLSCSPISGHRSVSWYQQTPGQGLQFLFEYFSETQRNKGNFPGRFSGRQFSNSRSEMNVSTLELGDSALYLCASSPARGRNEQFFGPGTRLTVL.

This clonotype was recorded at least ten times. The rearrangement links TRBV20-1 to TRBJ2-2, with a weak D call TRBD1 (5 bases). Between the trimmed V and J ends, which lost 0 bases and 4 bases, there was a span of 15 bases. CDR1 is DFQATT and CDR2 is SNEGSKA in the germline V gene (reference sequence). The CDR3 runs 16 residues. The CDR3 region is CSARDRRGRVTGELFF. Here the CDR3 DNA reads TGCAGTGCTAGAGATCGAAGGGGAAGGGTCACCGGGGAGCTGTTTTTT.

This clonotype was found many times. The rearrangement links TRBV18 to TRBJ2-3, with a possible D match to TRBD1 (5 bases). The CDR3 has 15 amino acids. The V gene lost 2 bases and the J gene lost 0 bases, with 9 bases spanning the gap. The V gene's germline CDR1 is KGHSH and CDR2 LQKENI. DNA for the CDR3: TGTGCCAGCTCACCAGTAGGGGCCAGCACAGATACGCAGTATTTT. Protein sequence: CASSPVGASTDTQYF. Drawing the rest from reference TRBV18 and TRBJ2-3, the complete variable domain is NAGVMQNPRHLVRRRGQEARLRCSPMKGHSHVYWYRQLPEEGLKFMVYLQKENIIDESGMPKERFSAEFPKEGPSILRIQQVVRGDSAAYFCASSPVGASTDTQYFGPGTRLTVL.

The chain combines TRBV20-1 with TRBJ2-3, with TRBD1 matching 10 bases. The CDR3 consists of 14 residues. CDR1 and CDR2 from the germline V gene are DFQATT and SNEGSKA (reference sequence). Trimming removed 1 base from V and 9 bases from J; junction bases left unmatched: 7. CDR3 nucleotide sequence: TGCAGTGCTAGAGGTGACAGGGGGCCATGGACGCAGTATTTT. Amino acids: CSARGDRGPWTQYF.

This clonotype was seen at least ten times. This chain connects TRBV27 to TRBJ2-1; D possibly corresponds to TRBD2 (6 bases). This CDR3 has 15 residues. Between the trimmed V and J ends, which lost 6 bases and 2 bases, there was a span of 14 bases. Germline-derived CDR1 and CDR2 are MNHEY and SMNVEV (reference sequence). The CDR3 is CASSSRGRTYNEQFF. The DNA for the CDR3 is TGTGCCAGCAGCTCGCGGGGCCGCACCTACAATGAGCAGTTCTTC.

This clonotype was counted at least ten times. This chain uses TRBV27 with TRBJ2-1; perhaps TRBD2 as D (6 bases). V was clipped by 6 bases and J by 0 bases, with 9 bases between them. Germline V gene sequence: CDR1 MNHEY, CDR2 SMNVEV (reference sequence). The CDR3 is 14 amino acids. The CDR3 loop is CASSRGYSYNEQFF. Written as DNA, the CDR3 is TGTGCCAGCAGCCGGGGGTACTCCTACAATGAGCAGTTCTTC.

This clonotype showed up many times. V and J are TRBV24-1 and TRBJ1-5; D is unclear. CDR1 KGHDR and CDR2 SFDVKD come from the germline V gene. The germline V and J ends were trimmed by 2 bases and 9 bases, with 22 bases remaining between them. The CDR3 has 17 amino acids. CDR3 DNA: TGTGCCACCAGTGATTCTCACGACGGAGGATGGTTGGGGCCCCAGCATTTT. This encodes CATSDSHDGGWLGPQHF.

This clonotype has at least ten counts. The rearrangement uses TRBV7-2 and TRBJ2-7; 8 nucleotides line up with TRBD2. CDR1 and CDR2 from the germline V gene are SGHTA and FQGNSA. J lost 0 bases, V lost 4 bases, and 5 bases had no gene match. CDR3 length: 15 amino acids. The CDR3 here is CASSSASGSSYEQYF. The CDR3 bases are TGTGCCAGCAGCTCGGCTAGCGGGTCCTCCTACGAGCAGTACTTC.

This clonotype was seen ten or more times. The V gene is TRBV5-1, the J gene TRBJ2-1; the D call may be TRBD1 or TRBD2 (5 bases each). The V gene lost 0 bases and the J gene lost 6 bases, with 16 bases spanning the gap. The length of the CDR3 is 16 residues. Germline V gene data show CDR1 as SGHRS and CDR2 as YFSETQ. The CDR3 coding sequence is TGCGCCAGCAGCTTGGAAGGGGACCTCTATGGCAATGAGCAGTTCTTC. Translating gives CASSLEGDLYGNEQFF.

This clonotype was counted ten times or more. This sequence joins TRBV27 and TRBJ2-1, with D maybe TRBD1 (6 bases). The germline CDR1 and CDR2 sequences are MNHEY and SMNVEV (reference sequence). Trimming took 7 bases from V and 8 from J, leaving 18 bases between them. The CDR3 length is 14 residues. CDR3 nucleotides: TGTGCCAGCAAGCGGCAGTTCAGACAGGATGAGCAGTTCTTC. The encoded protein is CASKRQFRQDEQFF.

A few counts support this clonotype. The chain carries TRBV11-3 and TRBJ2-1, with 7 bases aligning to TRBD1. The CDR3 is made up of 15 amino acids. Unmatched junction bases numbered 4, after V lost 3 bases and J lost 2 bases. CDR1 SGHNT and CDR2 YENEEA come from the germline V gene. The CDR3 here is CASSLGQYTYNEQFF. DNA for the CDR3: TGTGCCAGCAGCTTGGGACAGTACACCTACAATGAGCAGTTCTTC. Looking up the rest from reference TRBV11-3 and TRBJ2-1 gives the full variable domain: EAGVVQSPRYKIIEKKQPVAFWCNPISGHNTLYWYLQNLGQGPELLIRYENEEAVDDSQLPKDRFSAERLKGVDSTLKIQPAELGDSAVYLCASSLGQYTYNEQFFGPGTRLTVL.

This clonotype was observed many times. This rearrangement joins TRBV3-1 to TRBJ2-7; D tentatively fits TRBD1 or TRBD2 (5 bases each). The V gene lost 0 bases and the J gene lost 3 bases, with 9 bases spanning the gap. This CDR3 contains 14 residues. Germline CDR1 and CDR2: LGHDT and YNNKEL (reference sequence). In DNA, the CDR3 is TGTGCCAGCAGCCAAGAGTGGGGGATCTACGAGCAGTACTTC. Translating it yields CASSQEWGIYEQYF.

Many counts were recorded for this clonotype. The V gene is TRBV12-3 or TRBV12-4, the J gene TRBJ2-3, with D perhaps matching TRBD2 (6 bases). The CDR3 sequence is 13 residues long. The germline V and J ends were trimmed by 3 bases and 8 bases, with 12 bases remaining between them. The CDR3 protein is CASSFGQGGTQYF. CDR3 DNA sequence: TGTGCCAGCAGTTTCGGGCAGGGAGGTACGCAGTATTTT.

This clonotype was seen at least ten times. The chain employs TRBV30 and TRBJ2-6; no firm D call. V was cut by 6 bases and J by 1 base, with 10 bases left in between. Germline values: CDR1 GTSNPN, CDR2 SVGIG (reference sequence). CDR3 size: 14 residues. CDR3 DNA: TGTGCCTGTCTCAGTGGTTCTGGGGCCAACGTCCTGACTTTC. Residues: CACLSGSGANVLTF. Together with reference TRBV30 and TRBJ2-6, the CDR3 gives the full variable domain: SQTIHQWPATLVQPVGSPLSLECTVEGTSNPNLYWYRQAAGRGLQLLFYSVGIGQISSEVPQNLSASRPQDRQFILSSKKLLLSDSGFYLCACLSGSGANVLTFGAGSRLTVL.

This clonotype was counted ten times or more. The chain combines TRBV4-2 with TRBJ2-7; 8 nucleotides agree with TRBD1. Per the germline V gene, CDR1 is LGHNA and CDR2 is YNFKEQ. The V and J ends lost 0 bases and 2 bases, in that order; junction bases with no gene match: 3. The CDR3 is 15 residues long. The CDR3 DNA follows: TGTGCCAGCAGCCAAGAAAGGACAGGGACCTACGAGCAGTACTTC. This codes for CASSQERTGTYEQYF.

V and J are TRBV5-1 and TRBJ1-5; weak D call: TRBD1 (6 bases). This CDR3 contains 15 residues. Germline assignment: CDR1 SGHRS and CDR2 YFSETQ. Trimming took off 4 bases at V and 0 bases at J, with 11 bases between the two ends. DNA of the CDR3: TGCGCCAGCAGCGAACAGGGATATAGCAATCAGCCCCAGCATTTT. Protein product: CASSEQGYSNQPQHF.

This clonotype was detected many times. V is TRBV11-3 and J is TRBJ2-3; no firm D call. V lost 7 bases and J lost 4, with 15 bases in between. There are 14 residues in the CDR3. Germline CDR1 SGHNT, CDR2 YENEEA. Written as DNA, the CDR3 is TGTGCCAGCAACACCCCCCAGCGATCAGATACGCAGTATTTT. Translation gives CASNTPQRSDTQYF.

This clonotype was detected ten times or more. The DNA for the CDR3 is TGTGCCAGCAGTTACGGGTGGAAAGACAATGAGCAGTTCTTC. Translated, it gives CASSYGWKDNEQFF. V gene TRBV6-2 or TRBV6-3 combines with J gene TRBJ2-1; D is unresolved. This CDR3 has 14 residues. V dropped 2 bases and J dropped 5 bases, with 10 bases sitting between them. The germline V gene encodes CDR1 MNHEY and CDR2 SVGEGT.

This clonotype was recorded many times. Here the CDR3 reads CASSVIAGGLRNEQFF. CDR3 DNA sequence: TGTGCCAGCAGTGTGATAGCGGGGGGTTTGCGGAATGAGCAGTTCTTC. The chain links TRBV12-3 or TRBV12-4 to TRBJ2-1; 10 positions match TRBD2. Germline trimming cut 5 bases from V and 7 bases from J; bases unmatched to any gene: 11. The CDR3 runs to 16 residues.

V gene TRBV10-3 combines with J gene TRBJ2-1; D not certain. The germline V gene encodes CDR1 ENHRY and CDR2 SYGVKD. Between the trimmed V and J ends, which lost 4 bases and 2 bases, there was a span of 12 bases. The CDR3 has 15 amino acids. CDR3 protein: CAISGAPRTYNEQFF. The CDR3 DNA reads TGTGCCATCAGTGGGGCCCCCCGAACCTACAATGAGCAGTTCTTC.

At least ten counts were recorded for this clonotype. The chain uses TRBV11-2 and TRBJ2-1, with D tentatively TRBD1 or TRBD2 (5 bases each). The end of the DNA fits TRBJ2-5 better, so the J call may be wrong. The germline V gene has CDR1 SGHAT and CDR2 FQNNGV. The CDR3 is 15 amino acids. CDR3 in DNA: TGTGCCAGCAGCGGGGACGTCGGTAATCGAGAGACCCAGTACTTC. Protein: CASSGDVGNRETQYF.

The chain carries TRBV29-1 and TRBJ2-7; 9 bases map to TRBD1. This CDR3 spans 13 amino acids. Trimming took 7 bases from V and 3 from J; bases not matched to a gene: 7. The V gene's germline CDR1 is SQVTM and CDR2 ANQGSEA. The CDR3 DNA is TGCAGCGGGGGACAGGGCATAAACTACGAGCAGTACTTC. Amino acids: CSGGQGINYEQYF.

The chain combines TRBV4-3 with TRBJ2-3; 11 bases match TRBD2. The V gene's germline CDR1 is LGHNA and CDR2 YSLEER. The CDR3 is made up of 17 amino acids. Unmatched junction bases numbered 7, after V lost 2 bases and J lost 3 bases. For the CDR3, the DNA is TGCGCCAGCAGCCAACTTAAGACTAGCGGGGTGACAGATACGCAGTATTTT. Translation: CASSQLKTSGVTDTQYF.